This note documents a single TCR beta chain sequence. These data belong to a study of cytomegalovirus exposure and HLA in healthy donors. This CDR3 has 17 residues. In germline, CDR1 is SQVTM, CDR2 ANQGSEA. V lost 5 bases to trimming and J lost 8 bases; unmatched junction nucleotides: 19. PCR involved 60 Vbeta and 13 Jbeta primers. Using immunoSEQ multiplex PCR, the repertoire was profiled, and TCRdb retains in-frame clones only, with some absent. The sample table includes 150,000 or so clones. This chain joins TRBV29-1 and TRBJ2-2, with 8 bases identical to TRBD2. This TCR came from a woman aged 45 to 65 in good health and CMV-seronegative. The source material was PBMCs. CDR3 protein: CSVPISDSGDYTGELFF. CDR3 nucleotides: TGCAGCGTTCCCATAAGTGATAGCGGGGACTATACGGGGGAGCTGTTTTTT.